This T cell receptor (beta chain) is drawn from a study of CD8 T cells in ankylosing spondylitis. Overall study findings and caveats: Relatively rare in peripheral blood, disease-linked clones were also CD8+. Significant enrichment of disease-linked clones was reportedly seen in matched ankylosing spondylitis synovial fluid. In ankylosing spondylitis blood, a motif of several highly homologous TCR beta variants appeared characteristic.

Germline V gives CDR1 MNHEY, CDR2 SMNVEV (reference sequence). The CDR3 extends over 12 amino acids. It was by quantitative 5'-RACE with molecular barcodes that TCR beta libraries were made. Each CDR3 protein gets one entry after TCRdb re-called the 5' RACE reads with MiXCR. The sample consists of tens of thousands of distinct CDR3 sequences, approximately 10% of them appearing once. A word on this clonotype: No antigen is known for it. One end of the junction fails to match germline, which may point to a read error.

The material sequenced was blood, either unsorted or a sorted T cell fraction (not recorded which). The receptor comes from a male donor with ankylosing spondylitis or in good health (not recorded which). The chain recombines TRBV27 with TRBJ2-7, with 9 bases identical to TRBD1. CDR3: CASSPPLGTGPF. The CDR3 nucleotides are TGTGCCAGCAGTCCCCCTCTTGGGACAGGGCCATTC.